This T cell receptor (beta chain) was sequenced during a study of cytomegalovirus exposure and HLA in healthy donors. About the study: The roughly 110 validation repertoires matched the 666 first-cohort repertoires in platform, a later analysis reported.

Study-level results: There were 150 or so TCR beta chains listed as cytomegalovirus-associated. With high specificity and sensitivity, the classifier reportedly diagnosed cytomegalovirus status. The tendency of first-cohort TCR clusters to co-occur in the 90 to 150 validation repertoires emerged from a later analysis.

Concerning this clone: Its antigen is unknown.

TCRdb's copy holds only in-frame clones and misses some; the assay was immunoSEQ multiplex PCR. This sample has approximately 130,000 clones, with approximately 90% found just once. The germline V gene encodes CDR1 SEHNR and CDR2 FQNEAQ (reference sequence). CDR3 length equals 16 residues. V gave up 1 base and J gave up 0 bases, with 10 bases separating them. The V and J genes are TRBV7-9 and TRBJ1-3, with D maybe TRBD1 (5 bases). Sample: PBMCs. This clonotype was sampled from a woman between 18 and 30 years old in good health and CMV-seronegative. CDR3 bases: TGTGCCAGCAGCTTAGGGCAGGGTATCTCTGGAAACACCATATATTTT. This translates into CASSLGQGISGNTIYF.